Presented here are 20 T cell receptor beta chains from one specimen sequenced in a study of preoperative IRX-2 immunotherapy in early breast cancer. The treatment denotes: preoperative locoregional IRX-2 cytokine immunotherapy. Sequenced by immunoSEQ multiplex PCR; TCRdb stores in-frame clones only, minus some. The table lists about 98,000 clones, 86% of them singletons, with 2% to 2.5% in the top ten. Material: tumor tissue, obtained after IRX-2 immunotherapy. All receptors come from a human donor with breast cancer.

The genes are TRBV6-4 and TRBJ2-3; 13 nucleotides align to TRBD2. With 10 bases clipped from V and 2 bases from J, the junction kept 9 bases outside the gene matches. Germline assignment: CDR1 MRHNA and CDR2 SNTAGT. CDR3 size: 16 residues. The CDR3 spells CATRTSGGPVTDTQYF. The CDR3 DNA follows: TGTGCCACTAGGACTAGCGGGGGCCCGGTCACAGATACGCAGTATTTT.

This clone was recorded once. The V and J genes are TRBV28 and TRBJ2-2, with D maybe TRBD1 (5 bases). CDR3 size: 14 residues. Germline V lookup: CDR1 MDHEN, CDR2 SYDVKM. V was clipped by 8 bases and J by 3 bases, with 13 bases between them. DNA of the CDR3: TGTGCCAGCCAAGGGGCCCCTTACACCGGGGAGCTGTTTTTT. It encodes CASQGAPYTGELFF. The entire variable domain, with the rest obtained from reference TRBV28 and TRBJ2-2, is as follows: DVKVTQSSRYLVKRTGEKVFLECVQDMDHENMFWYRQDPGLGLRLIYFSYDVKMKEKGDIPEGYSVSREKKERFSLILESASTNQTSMYLCASQGAPYTGELFFGEGSRLTVL.

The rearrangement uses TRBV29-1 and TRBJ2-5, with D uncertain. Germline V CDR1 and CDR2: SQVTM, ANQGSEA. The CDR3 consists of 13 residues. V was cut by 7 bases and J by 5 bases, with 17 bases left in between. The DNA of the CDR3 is TGCAGCGCCCGGGCCTCAACACGGGAGACCCAGTACTTC. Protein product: CSARASTRETQYF.

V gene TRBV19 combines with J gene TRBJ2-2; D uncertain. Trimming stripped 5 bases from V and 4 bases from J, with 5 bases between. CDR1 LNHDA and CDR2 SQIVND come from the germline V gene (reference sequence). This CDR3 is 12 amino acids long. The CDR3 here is CASSPLTGELFF. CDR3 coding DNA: TGTGCCAGTAGTCCCCTCACCGGGGAGCTGTTTTTT. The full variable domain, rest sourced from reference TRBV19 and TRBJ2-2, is DGGITQSPKYLFRKEGQNVTLSCEQNLNHDAMYWYRQDPGQGLRLIYYSQIVNDFQKGDIAEGYSVSREKKESFPLTVTSAQKNPTAFYLCASSPLTGELFFGEGSRLTVL.

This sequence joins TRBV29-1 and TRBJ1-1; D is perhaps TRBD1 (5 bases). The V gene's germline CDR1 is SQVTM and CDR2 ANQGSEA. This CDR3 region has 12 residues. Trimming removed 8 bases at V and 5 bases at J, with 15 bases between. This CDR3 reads CSTRVGETEAFF. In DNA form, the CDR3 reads TGCAGCACGCGGGTGGGGGAGACTGAAGCTTTCTTT.

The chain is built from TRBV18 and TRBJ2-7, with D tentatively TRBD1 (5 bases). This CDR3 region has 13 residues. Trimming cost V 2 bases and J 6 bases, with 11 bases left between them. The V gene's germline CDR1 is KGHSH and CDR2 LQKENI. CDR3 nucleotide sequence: TGTGCCAGCTCACCAGAGACAGCCGTCGAGCAGTACTTC. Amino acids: CASSPETAVEQYF. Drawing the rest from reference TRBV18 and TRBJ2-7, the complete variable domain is NAGVMQNPRHLVRRRGQEARLRCSPMKGHSHVYWYRQLPEEGLKFMVYLQKENIIDESGMPKERFSAEFPKEGPSILRIQQVVRGDSAAYFCASSPETAVEQYFGPGTRLTVT.

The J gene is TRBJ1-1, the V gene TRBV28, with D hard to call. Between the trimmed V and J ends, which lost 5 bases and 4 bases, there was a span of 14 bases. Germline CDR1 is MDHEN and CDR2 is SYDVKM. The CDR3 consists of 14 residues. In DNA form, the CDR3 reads TGTGCCAGCAGTCCACCACAGAGGAGCACTGAAGCTTTCTTT. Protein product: CASSPPQRSTEAFF.

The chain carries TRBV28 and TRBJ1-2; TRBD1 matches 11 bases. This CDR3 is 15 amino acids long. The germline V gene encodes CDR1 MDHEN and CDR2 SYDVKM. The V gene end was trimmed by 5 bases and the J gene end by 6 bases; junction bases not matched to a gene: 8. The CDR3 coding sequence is TGTGCCAGCAGTCCCTCGGACAGGGGGCTCGATGGCTACACCTTC. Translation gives CASSPSDRGLDGYTF.

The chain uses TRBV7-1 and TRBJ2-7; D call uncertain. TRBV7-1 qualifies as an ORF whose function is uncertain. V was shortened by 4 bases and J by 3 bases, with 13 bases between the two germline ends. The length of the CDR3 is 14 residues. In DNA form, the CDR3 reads TGTGCCAGCAGCTTGGCGCTAGTGGGCTACGAGCAGTACTTC. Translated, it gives CASSLALVGYEQYF.

CDR3 sequence: CASRQQTGAQSRGYTF. CDR3 nucleotide sequence: TGCGCCAGCAGGCAACAGACAGGGGCCCAGTCAAGGGGCTACACCTTC. The J gene is TRBJ1-2, the V gene TRBV5-1; 8 bases fit TRBD1. V lost 5 bases to trimming and J lost 8 bases; unmatched junction nucleotides: 17. The CDR3 spans 16 residues. Looked up from germline, CDR1 is SGHRS and CDR2 is YFSETQ.

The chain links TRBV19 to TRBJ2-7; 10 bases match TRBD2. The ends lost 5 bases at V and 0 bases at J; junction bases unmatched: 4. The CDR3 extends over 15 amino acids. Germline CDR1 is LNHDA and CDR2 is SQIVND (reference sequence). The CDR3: CASSAPSGSSYEQYF. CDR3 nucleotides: TGTGCCAGTAGTGCCCCTAGCGGGAGCTCCTACGAGCAGTACTTC.

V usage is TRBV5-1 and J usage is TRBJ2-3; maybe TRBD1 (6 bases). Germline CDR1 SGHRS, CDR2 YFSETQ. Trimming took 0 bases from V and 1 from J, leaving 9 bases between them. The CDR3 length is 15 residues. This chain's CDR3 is CASSLDTGRTDTQYF. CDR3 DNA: TGCGCCAGCAGCTTGGATACAGGGCGCACAGATACGCAGTATTTT.

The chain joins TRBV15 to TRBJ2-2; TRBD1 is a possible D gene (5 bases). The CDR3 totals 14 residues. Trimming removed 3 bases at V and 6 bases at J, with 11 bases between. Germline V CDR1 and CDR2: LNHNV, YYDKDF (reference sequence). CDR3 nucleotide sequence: TGTGCCACCAGCAGTGACGCAGGGTCCGGGGAGCTGTTTTTT. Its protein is CATSSDAGSGELFF. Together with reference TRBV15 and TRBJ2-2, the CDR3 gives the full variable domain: DAMVIQNPRYQVTQFGKPVTLSCSQTLNHNVMYWYQQKSSQAPKLLFHYYDKDFNNEADTPDNFQSRRPNTSFCFLDIRSPGLGDTAMYLCATSSDAGSGELFFGEGSRLTVL.

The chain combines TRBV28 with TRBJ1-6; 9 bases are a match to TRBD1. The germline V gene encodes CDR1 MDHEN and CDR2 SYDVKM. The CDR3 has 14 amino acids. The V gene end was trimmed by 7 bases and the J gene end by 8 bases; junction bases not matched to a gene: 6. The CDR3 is CASNIGTGYSPLHF. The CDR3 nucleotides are TGTGCCAGCAACATCGGGACAGGGTATTCACCCCTCCACTTT. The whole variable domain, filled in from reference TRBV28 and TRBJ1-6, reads DVKVTQSSRYLVKRTGEKVFLECVQDMDHENMFWYRQDPGLGLRLIYFSYDVKMKEKGDIPEGYSVSREKKERFSLILESASTNQTSMYLCASNIGTGYSPLHFGNGTRLTVT.

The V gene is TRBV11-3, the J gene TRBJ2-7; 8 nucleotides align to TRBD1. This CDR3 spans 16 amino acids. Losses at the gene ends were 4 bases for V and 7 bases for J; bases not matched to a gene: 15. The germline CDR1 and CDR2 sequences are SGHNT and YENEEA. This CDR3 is CASSSPVGQGAREQYF. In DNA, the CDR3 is TGTGCCAGCAGCTCCCCGGTCGGGCAGGGGGCGCGGGAGCAGTACTTC.

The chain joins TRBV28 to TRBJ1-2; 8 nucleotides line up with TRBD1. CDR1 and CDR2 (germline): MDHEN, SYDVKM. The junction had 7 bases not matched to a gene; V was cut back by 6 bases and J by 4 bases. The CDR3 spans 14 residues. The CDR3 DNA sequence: TGTGCCAGCAGGCCGCCAGGGGGCGGCTATGGCTACACCTTC. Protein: CASRPPGGGYGYTF.

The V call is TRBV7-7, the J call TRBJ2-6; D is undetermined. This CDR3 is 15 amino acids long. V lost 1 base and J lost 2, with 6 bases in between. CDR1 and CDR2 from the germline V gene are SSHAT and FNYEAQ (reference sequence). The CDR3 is CASSLGDAGANVLTF. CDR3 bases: TGTGCCAGCAGCTTAGGCGATGCTGGGGCCAACGTCCTGACTTTC.

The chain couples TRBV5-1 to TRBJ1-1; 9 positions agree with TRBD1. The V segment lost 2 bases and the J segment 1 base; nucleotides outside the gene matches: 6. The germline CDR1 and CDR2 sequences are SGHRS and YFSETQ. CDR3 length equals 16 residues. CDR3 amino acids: CASSFLQGAGNTEAFF. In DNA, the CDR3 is TGCGCCAGCAGCTTCTTACAGGGGGCGGGGAACACTGAAGCTTTCTTT.

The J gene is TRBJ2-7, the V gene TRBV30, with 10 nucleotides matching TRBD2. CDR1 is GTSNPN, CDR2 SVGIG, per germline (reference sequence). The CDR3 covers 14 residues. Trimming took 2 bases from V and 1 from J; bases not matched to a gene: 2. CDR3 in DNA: TGTGCCTGGAGTCCAGCGGGGGGGTCCTACGAGCAGTACTTC. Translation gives CAWSPAGGSYEQYF.

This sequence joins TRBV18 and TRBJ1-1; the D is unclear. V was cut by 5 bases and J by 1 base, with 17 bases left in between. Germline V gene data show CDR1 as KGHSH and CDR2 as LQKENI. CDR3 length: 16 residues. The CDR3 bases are TGTGCCAGCTCATTTTCAATGCCGGACGGGAACACTGAAGCTTTCTTT. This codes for CASSFSMPDGNTEAFF.